Listed here are 10 T cell receptor beta chains from one sample, sequenced in a study of OX40 agonist ivuxolimab in advanced cancers. Library generation was performed with the immunoSEQ multiplex PCR assay. The clones in this table, taken by TCRdb from immuneACCESS, are in-frame only. Not every clone is retained; where verified, under half of the shortfall comes from an unresolved V gene, and the cause of the rest is unknown. The sample includes around 80,000 clones, with 86% observed a single time. The biggest ten clones account for roughly 0.9% of the sample. Sequenced material: CD4+ or CD8+ T cells sorted from blood, taken in a trial of the OX40 agonist ivuxolimab. The origin of the receptors is an adult with an advanced solid tumor such as melanoma, head and neck, liver or kidney cancer.

The chain is built from TRBV12-5 and TRBJ1-6; the match to TRBD1 covers 10 bases. CDR1 is LGHNT and CDR2 is FRNRAP in the germline V gene. The CDR3 totals 17 residues. Germline trimming cut 4 bases from V and 9 bases from J; bases unmatched to any gene: 12. This CDR3 reads CASGSTITGTGVSPLHF. The CDR3 region has the DNA TGTGCTAGTGGTTCGACTATTACCGGGACAGGGGTTTCACCCCTCCACTTT.

The chain has TRBV30 and TRBJ1-4, with 10 bases identical to TRBD1. Germline CDR1 reads GTSNPN; CDR2 reads SVGIG (reference sequence). Trimming at V came to 2 bases and at J to 8 bases, leaving 8 bases not matched to a gene. The CDR3 consists of 15 residues. This CDR3 reads CAWSKGTGVGEKLFF. For the CDR3, the DNA is TGTGCCTGGAGTAAAGGGACAGGGGTTGGAGAAAAACTGTTTTTT.

CDR3 residues: CASSRELAGDTQYF. The CDR3 nucleotides read TGTGCCAGCAGCCGGGAACTAGCCGGGGATACGCAGTATTTT. The V and J genes are TRBV14 and TRBJ2-3; D possibly corresponds to TRBD2 (6 bases). Trimming stripped 4 bases from V and 6 bases from J, with 14 bases between. The CDR3 spans 14 residues. The germline V gene encodes CDR1 SGHDN and CDR2 FVKESK.

V is TRBV4-1 and J is TRBJ2-3, with D perhaps given as TRBD1 or TRBD2 (5 bases each). The CDR3 is 14 amino acids. Germline CDR1 reads MGHRA; CDR2 reads YSYEKL. Trimming removed 0 bases at V and 5 bases at J, with 9 bases between. The CDR3 bases are TGCGCCAGCAGCCAAGAGGGACGGGTAGATACGCAGTATTTT. Translation: CASSQEGRVDTQYF.

V is TRBV7-3 and J is TRBJ2-5, with D uncertain. Germline loops: CDR1 SGHTA, CDR2 FQGTGA. Trimming stripped 1 base from V and 5 bases from J, with 8 bases between. This CDR3 contains 13 residues. The DNA for the CDR3 is TGTGCCAGCAGCTTAAGTCCCCGGGAGACCCAGTACTTC. The encoded protein is CASSLSPRETQYF.

The genes are TRBV6-1 and TRBJ2-7; D gene uncertain. Between the trimmed V and J ends, which lost 6 bases and 3 bases, there was a span of 6 bases. CDR3 size: 11 residues. CDR1 MNHNS and CDR2 SASEGT come from the germline V gene. In DNA form, the CDR3 reads TGTGCCAGCAGGACCGACTACGAGCAGTACTTC. Its translation: CASRTDYEQYF.

The rearrangement joins TRBV5-1 to TRBJ2-1, with TRBD1 identical over 7 bases. V lost 7 bases to trimming and J lost 0 bases; unmatched junction nucleotides: 19. The germline gives CDR1 SGHRS, CDR2 YFSETQ. The CDR3 is 19 residues long. CDR3: CASGAPQGVPLSSYNEQFF. DNA of the CDR3: TGCGCCAGCGGAGCCCCCCAGGGGGTTCCCCTGAGCTCCTACAATGAGCAGTTCTTC.

The rearrangement joins TRBV4-2 to TRBJ2-2, with D possibly matching TRBD1 (6 bases). This CDR3 comprises 16 residues. Germline CDR1 is LGHNA and CDR2 is YNFKEQ. Trimming removed 2 bases at V and 6 bases at J, with 16 bases between. CDR3 region: CASSQTGQGIAGELFF. The CDR3 bases are TGTGCCAGCAGCCAAACAGGGCAGGGAATAGCCGGGGAGCTGTTTTTT.

The V call is TRBV7-2, the J call TRBJ1-1, with D perhaps matching TRBD1 (6 bases). The CDR3 covers 16 residues. Germline CDR1 reads SGHTA; CDR2 reads FQGNSA. Trimming cost V 5 bases and J 0 bases, with 16 bases left between them. CDR3 sequence reads: CASSLRQALMNTEAFF. Written as DNA, the CDR3 is TGTGCCAGCAGCCTTAGACAGGCGCTGATGAACACTGAAGCTTTCTTT.

The chain has TRBV4-1 and TRBJ2-3; the match to TRBD2 covers 7 bases. Per the germline V gene, CDR1 is MGHRA and CDR2 is YSYEKL. V lost 5 bases to trimming and J lost 0 bases; unmatched junction nucleotides: 8. The CDR3 runs 16 residues. DNA for the CDR3: TGCGCCAGCAGCTACCCTAGCGGAACTAGCACAGATACGCAGTATTTT. Its translation is CASSYPSGTSTDTQYF.